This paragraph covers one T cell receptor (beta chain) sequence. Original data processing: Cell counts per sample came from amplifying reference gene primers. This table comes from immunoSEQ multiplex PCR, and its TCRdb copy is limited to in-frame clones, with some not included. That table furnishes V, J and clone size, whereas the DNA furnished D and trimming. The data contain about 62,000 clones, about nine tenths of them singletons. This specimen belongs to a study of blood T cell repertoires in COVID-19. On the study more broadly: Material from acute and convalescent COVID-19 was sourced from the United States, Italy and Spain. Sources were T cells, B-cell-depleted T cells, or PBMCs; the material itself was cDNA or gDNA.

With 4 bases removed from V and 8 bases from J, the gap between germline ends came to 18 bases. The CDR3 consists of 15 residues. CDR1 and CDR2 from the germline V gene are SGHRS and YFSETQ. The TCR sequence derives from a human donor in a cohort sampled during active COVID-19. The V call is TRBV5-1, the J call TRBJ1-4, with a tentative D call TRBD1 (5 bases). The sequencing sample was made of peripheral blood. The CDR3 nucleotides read TGCGCCAGCAGCCAAGCTGCGGGGGTCGACGAAAAACTGTTTTTT. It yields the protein CASSQAAGVDEKLFF.